This T cell receptor (beta chain) was captured by sequencing in a study of cytomegalovirus exposure and HLA in healthy donors. The PCR contained 60 Vbeta and 13 Jbeta primers. The assay was immunoSEQ multiplex PCR, and TCRdb's table has in-frame clones only and misses some. The repertoire holds around 300,000 clones, with more than 55% as singletons. Details on this clone: Its antigen is currently unknown.

Study-wide findings and caveats: More than 150 TCR beta chains were listed as cytomegalovirus-associated.

The sequencing sample was made of PBMCs. The clonotype was recovered from a female donor in good health and CMV-seronegative.

In DNA, the CDR3 is TGTGCCAGCAGCCCCTGGCTAGCGGGAGGTCACAACGAGCAGTACTTC. Amino acid sequence: CASSPWLAGGHNEQYF. This chain joins TRBV14 and TRBJ2-7, with 11 nucleotides matching TRBD2. The CDR3 loop spans 16 amino acids. The germline gives CDR1 SGHDN, CDR2 FVKESK. J lost 5 bases, V lost 4 bases, and 10 bases had no gene match. The full variable domain, completed using reference TRBV14 and TRBJ2-7, is EAGVTQFPSHSVIEKGQTVTLRCDPISGHDNLYWYRRVMGKEIKFLLHFVKESKQDESGMPNNRFLAERTGGTYSTLKVQPAELEDSGVYFCASSPWLAGGHNEQYFGPGTRLTVT.